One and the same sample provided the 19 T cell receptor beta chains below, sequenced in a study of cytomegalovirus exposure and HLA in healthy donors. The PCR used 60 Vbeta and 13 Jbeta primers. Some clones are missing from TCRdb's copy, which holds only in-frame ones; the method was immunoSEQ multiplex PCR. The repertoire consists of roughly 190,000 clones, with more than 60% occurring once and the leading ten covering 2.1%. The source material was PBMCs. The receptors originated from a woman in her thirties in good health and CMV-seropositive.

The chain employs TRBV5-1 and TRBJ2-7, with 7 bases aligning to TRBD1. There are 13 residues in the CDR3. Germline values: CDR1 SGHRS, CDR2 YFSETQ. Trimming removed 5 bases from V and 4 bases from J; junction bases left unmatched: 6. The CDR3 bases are TGCGCCAGCAGGATAGAACAGGGGTACGAGCAGTACTTC. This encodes CASRIEQGYEQYF.

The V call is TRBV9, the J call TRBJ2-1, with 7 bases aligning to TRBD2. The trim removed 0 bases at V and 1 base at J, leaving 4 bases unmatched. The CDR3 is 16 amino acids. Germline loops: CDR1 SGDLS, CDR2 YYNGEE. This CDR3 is CASSVGHGGSYNEQFF. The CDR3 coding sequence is TGTGCCAGCAGCGTAGGACACGGGGGGTCCTACAATGAGCAGTTCTTC.

In nucleotides, the CDR3 is TGTGCCAGCAGCCCTATCGGACAGGATAACTATGGCTACACCTTC. It codes for CASSPIGQDNYGYTF. V usage is TRBV5-8 and J usage is TRBJ1-2; the match to TRBD1 covers 7 bases. The germline CDR1 and CDR2 sequences are SGHTS and YDEGEE. This CDR3 region has 15 residues. Trimming at V came to 4 bases and at J to 1 base, leaving 7 bases not matched to a gene.

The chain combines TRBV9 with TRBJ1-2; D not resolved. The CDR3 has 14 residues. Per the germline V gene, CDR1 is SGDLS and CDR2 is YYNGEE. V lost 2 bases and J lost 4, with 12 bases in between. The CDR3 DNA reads TGTGCCAGCAGCGTCGACTTAGGCGTCTATGGCTACACCTTC. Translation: CASSVDLGVYGYTF.

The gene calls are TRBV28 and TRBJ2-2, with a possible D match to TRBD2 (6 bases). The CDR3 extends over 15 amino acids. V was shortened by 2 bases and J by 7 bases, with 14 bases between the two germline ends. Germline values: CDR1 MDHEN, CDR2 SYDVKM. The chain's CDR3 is CASSLPSLGGGELFF. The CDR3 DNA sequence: TGTGCCAGCAGTTTACCCAGTCTGGGGGGCGGGGAGCTGTTTTTT. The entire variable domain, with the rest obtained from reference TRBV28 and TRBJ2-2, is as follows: DVKVTQSSRYLVKRTGEKVFLECVQDMDHENMFWYRQDPGLGLRLIYFSYDVKMKEKGDIPEGYSVSREKKERFSLILESASTNQTSMYLCASSLPSLGGGELFFGEGSRLTVL.

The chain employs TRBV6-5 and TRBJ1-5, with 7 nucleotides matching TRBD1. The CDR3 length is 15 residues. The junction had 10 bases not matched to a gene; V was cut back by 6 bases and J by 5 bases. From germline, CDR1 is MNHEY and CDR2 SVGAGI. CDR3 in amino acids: CASSRGQQGHQPQHF. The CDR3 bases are TGTGCCAGCAGCAGGGGACAGCAGGGACATCAGCCCCAGCATTTT.

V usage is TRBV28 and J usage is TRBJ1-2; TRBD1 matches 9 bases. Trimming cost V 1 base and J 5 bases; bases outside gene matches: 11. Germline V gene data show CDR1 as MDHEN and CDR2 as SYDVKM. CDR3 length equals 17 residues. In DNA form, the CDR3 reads TGTGCCAGCAGTTTATTTGCCTTACAGGGGGCCGGTTATGGCTACACCTTC. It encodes CASSLFALQGAGYGYTF.

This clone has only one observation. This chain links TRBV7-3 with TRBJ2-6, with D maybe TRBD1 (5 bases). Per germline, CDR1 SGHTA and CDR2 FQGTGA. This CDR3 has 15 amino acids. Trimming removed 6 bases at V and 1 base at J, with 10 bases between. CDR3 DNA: TGTGCCAGCAGAGACAGCTTATCTGGGGCCAACGTCCTGACTTTC. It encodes CASRDSLSGANVLTF.

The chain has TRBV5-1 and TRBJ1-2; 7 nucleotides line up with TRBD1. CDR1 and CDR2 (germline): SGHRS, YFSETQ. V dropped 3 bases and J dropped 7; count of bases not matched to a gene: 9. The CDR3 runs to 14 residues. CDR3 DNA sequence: TGCGCCAGCAGCTCGACAGGGTCCCGGGGTGGCTACACCTTC. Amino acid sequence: CASSSTGSRGGYTF. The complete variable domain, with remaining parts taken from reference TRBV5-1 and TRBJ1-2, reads KAGVTQTPRYLIKTRGQQVTLSCSPISGHRSVSWYQQTPGQGLQFLFEYFSETQRNKGNFPGRFSGRQFSNSRSEMNVSTLELGDSALYLCASSSTGSRGGYTFGSGTRLTVV.

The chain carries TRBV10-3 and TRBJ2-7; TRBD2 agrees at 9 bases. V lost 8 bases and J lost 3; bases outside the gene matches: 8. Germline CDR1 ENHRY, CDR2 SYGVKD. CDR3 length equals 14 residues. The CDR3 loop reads CAIGALAGVYEQYF. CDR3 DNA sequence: TGTGCCATCGGCGCTTTAGCGGGGGTCTACGAGCAGTACTTC.

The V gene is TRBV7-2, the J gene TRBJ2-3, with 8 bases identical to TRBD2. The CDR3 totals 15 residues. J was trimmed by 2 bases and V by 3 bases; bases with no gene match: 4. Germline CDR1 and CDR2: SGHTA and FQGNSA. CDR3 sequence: CASSFRGGSTDTQYF. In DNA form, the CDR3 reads TGTGCCAGCAGCTTTCGGGGGGGGTCCACAGATACGCAGTATTTT.

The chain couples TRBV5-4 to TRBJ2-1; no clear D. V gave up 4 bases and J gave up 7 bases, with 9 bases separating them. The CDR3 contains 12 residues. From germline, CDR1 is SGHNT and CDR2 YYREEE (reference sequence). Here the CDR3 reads CASSPQWNEQFF. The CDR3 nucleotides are TGTGCCAGCAGCCCGCAGTGGAATGAGCAGTTCTTC.

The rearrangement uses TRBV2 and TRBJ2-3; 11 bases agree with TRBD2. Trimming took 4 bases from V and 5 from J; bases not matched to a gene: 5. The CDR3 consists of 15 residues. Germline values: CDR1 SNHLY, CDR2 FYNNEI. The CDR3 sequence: CASSAGTSGGDTQYF. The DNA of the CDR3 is TGTGCCAGCAGTGCCGGGACTAGCGGTGGAGATACGCAGTATTTT.

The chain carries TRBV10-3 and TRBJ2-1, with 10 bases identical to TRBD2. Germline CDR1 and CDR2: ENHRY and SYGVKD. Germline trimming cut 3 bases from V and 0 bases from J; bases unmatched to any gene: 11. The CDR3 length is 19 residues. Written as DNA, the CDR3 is TGTGCCATCAGTGATTCTAGCGGGAGAGGGGGTAACTCCTACAATGAGCAGTTCTTC. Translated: CAISDSSGRGGNSYNEQFF.

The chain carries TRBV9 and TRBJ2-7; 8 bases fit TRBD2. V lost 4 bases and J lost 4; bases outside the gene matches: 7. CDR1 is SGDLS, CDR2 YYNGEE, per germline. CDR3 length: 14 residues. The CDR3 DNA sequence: TGTGCCAGCAGCCTGGCGGGGGGCGGGTACGAGCAGTACTTC. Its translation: CASSLAGGGYEQYF.

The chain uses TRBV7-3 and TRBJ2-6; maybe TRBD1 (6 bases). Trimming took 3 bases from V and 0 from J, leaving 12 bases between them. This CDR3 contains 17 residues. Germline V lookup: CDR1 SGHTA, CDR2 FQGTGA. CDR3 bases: TGTGCCAGCAGCTTGGGGACAAGGGCCTCTGGGGCCAACGTCCTGACTTTC. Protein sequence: CASSLGTRASGANVLTF. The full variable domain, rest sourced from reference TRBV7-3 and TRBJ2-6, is GAGVSQTPSNKVTEKGKYVELRCDPISGHTALYWYRQSLGQGPEFLIYFQGTGAADDSGLPNDRFFAVRPEGSVSTLKIQRTERGDSAVYLCASSLGTRASGANVLTFGAGSRLTVL.

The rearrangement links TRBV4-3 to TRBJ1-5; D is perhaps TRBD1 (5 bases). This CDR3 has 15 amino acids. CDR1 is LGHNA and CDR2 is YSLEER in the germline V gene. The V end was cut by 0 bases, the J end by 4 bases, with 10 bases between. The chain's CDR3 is CASSQDGQGNQPQHF. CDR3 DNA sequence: TGCGCCAGCAGCCAAGATGGCCAGGGTAATCAGCCCCAGCATTTT.

CDR3 in amino acids: CASRPRGGNTEAFF. DNA of the CDR3: TGTGCCAGCAGACCTAGGGGGGGAAACACTGAAGCTTTCTTT. The chain has TRBV5-4 and TRBJ1-1, with a possible D match to TRBD1 (6 bases). CDR3 size: 14 residues. V dropped 5 bases and J dropped 2 bases, with 13 bases sitting between them. Germline V gives CDR1 SGHNT, CDR2 YYREEE (reference sequence).

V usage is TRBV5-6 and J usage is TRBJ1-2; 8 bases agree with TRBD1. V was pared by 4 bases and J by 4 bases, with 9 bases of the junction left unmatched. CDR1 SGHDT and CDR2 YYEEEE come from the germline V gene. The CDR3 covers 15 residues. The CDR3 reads CASSPQTGESYGYTF. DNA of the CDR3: TGTGCCAGCAGCCCCCAGACAGGGGAGAGCTATGGCTACACCTTC.